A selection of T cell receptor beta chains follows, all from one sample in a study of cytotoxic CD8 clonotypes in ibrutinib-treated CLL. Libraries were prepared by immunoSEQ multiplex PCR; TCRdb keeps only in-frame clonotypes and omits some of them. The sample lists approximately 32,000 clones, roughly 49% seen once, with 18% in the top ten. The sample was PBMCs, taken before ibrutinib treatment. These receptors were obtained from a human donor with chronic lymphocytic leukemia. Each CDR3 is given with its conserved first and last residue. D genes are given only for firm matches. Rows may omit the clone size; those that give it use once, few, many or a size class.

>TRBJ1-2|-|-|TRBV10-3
TGTGCCATCAGTGAGTCCATAGGGGGAGATATACACTATGGCTACACCTTC
CAISESIGGDIHYGYTF
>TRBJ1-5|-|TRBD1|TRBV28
TGTGCCAGCAGTCCCACCCGGGGAGGGACAGTCCAGCCCCAGCATTTT
CASSPTRGGTVQPQHF
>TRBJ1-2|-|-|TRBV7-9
TGTGCCAGCAGCTTAGCGGGGATCTATGGCTACACCTTC
CASSLAGIYGYTF
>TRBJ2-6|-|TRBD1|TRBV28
TGTGCCAGCAGTTCCGGACAGGCCCTTGTCGTAGTGGCCAACGTCCTGACTTTC
CASSSGQALVVVANVLTF
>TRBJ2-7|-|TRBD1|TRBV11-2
TGTGCCAGCGTCGATGACAGGGGCCTTTTTTACGAGCAGTACTTC
CASVDDRGLFYEQYF
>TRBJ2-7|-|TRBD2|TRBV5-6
TGTGCCAGCAGCTTGCAGCGGGGGATTTACGAGCAGTACTTC
CASSLQRGIYEQYF
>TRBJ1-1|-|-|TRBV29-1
TGCAGCGGTAGCCTCGTGCTGAACACTGAAGCTTTCTTT
CSGSLVLNTEAFF
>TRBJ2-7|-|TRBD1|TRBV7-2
TGTGCCAGCAGCCCTTACAGGGGCGGTGAGCAGTACTTC
CASSPYRGGEQYF
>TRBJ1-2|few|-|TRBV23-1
TGCGCCAGCGGGGTAACGTATGGCTACACCTTC
CASGVTYGYTF
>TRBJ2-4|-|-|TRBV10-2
TGCGCCAGCAGTGAGTCAGAGGTAGCCAAAAACATTCAGTACTTC
CASSESEVAKNIQYF
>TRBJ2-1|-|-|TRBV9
TGTGCCAGCAGCGTAGGGGGCCATGGGCCTAATGAGCAGTTCTTC
CASSVGGHGPNEQFF
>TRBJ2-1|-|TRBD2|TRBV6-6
TGTGCCAGCAGTTACTCGGGGCGGGGGATCTACAATGAGCAGTTCTTC
CASSYSGRGIYNEQFF